Described below is a single T cell receptor (beta chain) sequence and its context. Its antigen is not identified. This entry belongs to a study of T-cell memory formation after mild COVID-19. Study in general: TCR clusters largely stayed donor specific.

It was 5'RACE with constant-segment primers that produced the TCR alpha and TCR beta cDNA libraries, which carried sample barcodes and UMIs. TCRdb re-called the 5' RACE reads with MiXCR, one entry per CDR3 protein. The sample has hundreds of thousands of distinct CDR3 sequences, roughly 22% seen once. V lost 4 bases to trimming and J lost 4 bases; unmatched junction nucleotides: 12. CDR3 length: 18 amino acids. Regarding the study as a whole: The study detected some responding clones in pre-infection memory, suggesting cross-reactive memory joined. Clones contracting over day 15 to 85 were CD4/CD8 balanced, with later expanders leaning CD4+.

Material for sequencing was PBMCs or a T cell subset sorted from them (not recorded which). J is TRBJ2-1 and V is TRBV12-3 or TRBV12-4; 11 positions match TRBD2. The sequence was obtained from an adult woman who had mild COVID-19 (a few samples of this study predate the infection). Cell type and time point are not known. CDR3 DNA sequence: TGTGCCAGCAGTTCGAGCGGTAGCGGGGGGGCAGGTTACAATGAGCAGTTCTTC. This sequence encodes CASSSSGSGGAGYNEQFF.